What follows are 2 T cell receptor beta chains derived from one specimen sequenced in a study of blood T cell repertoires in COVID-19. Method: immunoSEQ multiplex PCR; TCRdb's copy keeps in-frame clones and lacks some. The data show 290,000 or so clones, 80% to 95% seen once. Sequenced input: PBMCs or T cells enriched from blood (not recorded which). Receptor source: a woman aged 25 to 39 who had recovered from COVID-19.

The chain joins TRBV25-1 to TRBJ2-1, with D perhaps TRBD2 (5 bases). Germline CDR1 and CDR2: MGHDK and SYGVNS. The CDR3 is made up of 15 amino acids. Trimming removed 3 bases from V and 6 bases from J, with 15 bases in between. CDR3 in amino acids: CASSERLLAGNEQFF. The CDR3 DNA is TGTGCCAGCAGTGAGAGGTTGCTAGCCGGCAATGAGCAGTTCTTC.

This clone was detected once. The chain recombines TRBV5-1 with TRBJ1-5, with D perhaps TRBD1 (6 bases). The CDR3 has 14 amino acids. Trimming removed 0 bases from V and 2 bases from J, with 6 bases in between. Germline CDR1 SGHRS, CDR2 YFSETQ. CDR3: CASSLAGGNQPQHF. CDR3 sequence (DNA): TGCGCCAGCAGCTTGGCAGGGGGCAATCAGCCCCAGCATTTT.